This T cell receptor beta chain was identified during a study of shared clonotypes between healthy human individuals. Points from the study as a whole: Clonotypes which were not shared had lower generation probabilities than clonotypes that all four donors shared.

CD45RO-negative cells were positively selected for CCR7, leaving out terminally differentiated effector memory CD45RA+ cells. This CDR3 comprises 13 residues. CDR1 SNHLY and CDR2 FYNNEI come from the germline V gene. V lost 6 bases to trimming and J lost 3 bases, with 12 bases between them. Remarks on this clone: Its antigen is unidentified.

Assay: immunoSEQ multiplex PCR; the TCRdb copy retains only in-frame clones and omits some. Found here are hundreds of thousands of clones, about 96% of them singletons; the top ten hold under 0.3%. Sequencing used naive CD8+ T cells sorted from blood. This receptor was identified in a young man in good health. The gene calls are TRBV2 and TRBJ2-7, with a tentative D call TRBD1 (6 bases). CDR3 sequence (DNA): TGTGCCAGCAGACCAGGACAGCTCTACGAGCAGTACTTC. Residues: CASRPGQLYEQYF.